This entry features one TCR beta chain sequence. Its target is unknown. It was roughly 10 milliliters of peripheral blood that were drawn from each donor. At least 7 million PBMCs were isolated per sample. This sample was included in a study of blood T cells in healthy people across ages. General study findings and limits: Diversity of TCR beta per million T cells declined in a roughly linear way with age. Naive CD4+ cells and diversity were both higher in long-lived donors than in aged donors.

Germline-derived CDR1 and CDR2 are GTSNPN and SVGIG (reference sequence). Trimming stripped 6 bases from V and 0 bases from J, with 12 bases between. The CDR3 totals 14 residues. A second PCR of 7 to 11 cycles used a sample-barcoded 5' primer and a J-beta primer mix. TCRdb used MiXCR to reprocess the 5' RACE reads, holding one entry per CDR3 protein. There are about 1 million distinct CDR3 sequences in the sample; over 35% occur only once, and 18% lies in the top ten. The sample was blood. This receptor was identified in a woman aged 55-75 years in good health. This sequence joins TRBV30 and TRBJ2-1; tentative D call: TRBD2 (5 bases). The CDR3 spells CACPGTYSYNEQFF. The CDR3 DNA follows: TGTGCCTGCCCGGGAACCTACTCCTACAATGAGCAGTTCTTC.